The present T cell receptor (beta chain) was sequenced within a study of cytomegalovirus exposure and HLA in healthy donors. Study-level points and caveats: Later analysis showed most CMV-associated TCR beta chains appearing HLA-restricted. Presence/absence analyses assumed roughly uniform sequencing depth across donors, which may not hold. Association of a missense DCLRE1C variant with TCR beta V- and J-gene trimming was reported in a later analysis.

Participants comprised healthy donors of bone marrow. The study ran its PCR with 60 Vbeta and 13 Jbeta primers. Assay: immunoSEQ multiplex PCR; the TCRdb copy retains only in-frame clones and omits some. The table records about 160,000 clones, around three quarters of them present only once. V dropped 6 bases and J dropped 5 bases, with 20 bases sitting between them. The germline CDR1 and CDR2 sequences are MNHNS and SASEGT. The CDR3 runs 15 residues. With respect to this clone: As yet, its antigen is unknown.

The sequence was collected from a man aged 35-49 years in good health and CMV-seropositive. Sequencing used PBMCs. The chain carries TRBV6-1 and TRBJ2-7; a weak D match, TRBD2 (6 bases). For the CDR3, the DNA is TGTGCCAGCAGATCAGACAGACGGGAGATCAACGAGCAGTACTTC. Residues: CASRSDRREINEQYF.